The entry below describes one T cell receptor (beta chain). This entry belongs to a study of blood T cell repertoires in COVID-19. About the study: Nucleic acid was either cDNA or gDNA, and it came from T cells, B-cell-depleted T cells, or PBMCs.

The assay was immunoSEQ multiplex PCR, and TCRdb's table has in-frame clones only and misses some. The sample contains under 250,000 clones, roughly nine tenths of which appear only once. This CDR3 is built from 15 residues. The germline V gene has CDR1 SGHAT and CDR2 FQNNGV. Trimming removed 1 base at V and 5 bases at J, with 14 bases between. Sequencing was performed on peripheral blood. The origin of this receptor is a woman aged 55-70 years who had recovered from COVID-19. This chain connects TRBV11-2 to TRBJ1-2; D not certain. The CDR3: CASSLVPGWNYGYTF. CDR3 DNA: TGTGCCAGCAGCTTAGTACCGGGGTGGAATTATGGCTACACCTTC.